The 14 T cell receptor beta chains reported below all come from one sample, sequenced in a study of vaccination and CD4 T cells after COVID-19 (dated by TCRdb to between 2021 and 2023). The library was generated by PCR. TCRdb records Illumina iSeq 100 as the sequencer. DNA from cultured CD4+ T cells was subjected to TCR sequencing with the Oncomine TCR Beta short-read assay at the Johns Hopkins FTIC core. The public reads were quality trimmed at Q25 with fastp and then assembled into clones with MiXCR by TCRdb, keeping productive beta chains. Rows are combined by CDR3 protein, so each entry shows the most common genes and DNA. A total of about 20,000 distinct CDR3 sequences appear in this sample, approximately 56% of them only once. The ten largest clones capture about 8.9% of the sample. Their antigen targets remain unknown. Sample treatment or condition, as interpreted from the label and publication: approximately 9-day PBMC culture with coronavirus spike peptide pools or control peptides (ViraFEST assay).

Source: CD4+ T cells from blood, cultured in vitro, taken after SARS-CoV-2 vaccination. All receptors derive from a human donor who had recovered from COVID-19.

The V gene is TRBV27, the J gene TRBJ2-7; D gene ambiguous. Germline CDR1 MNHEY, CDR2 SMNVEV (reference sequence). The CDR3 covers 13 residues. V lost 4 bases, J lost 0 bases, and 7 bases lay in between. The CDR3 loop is CASSSYPSYEQYF. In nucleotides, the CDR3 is TGTGCCAGCAGTTCCTATCCCTCCTACGAGCAGTACTTC.

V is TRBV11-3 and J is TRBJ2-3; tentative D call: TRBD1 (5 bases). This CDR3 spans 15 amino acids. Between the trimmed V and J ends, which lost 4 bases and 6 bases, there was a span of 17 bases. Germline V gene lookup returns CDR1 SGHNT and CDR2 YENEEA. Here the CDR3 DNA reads TGTGCCAGCAGCTCCCCGGTGGGGCTCGGGGATACGCAGTATTTT. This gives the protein CASSSPVGLGDTQYF.

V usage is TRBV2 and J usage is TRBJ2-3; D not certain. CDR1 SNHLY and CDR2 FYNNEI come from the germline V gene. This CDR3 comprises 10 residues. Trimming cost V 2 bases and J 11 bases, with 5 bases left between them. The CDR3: CASSEPGQYF. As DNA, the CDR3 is TGTGCCAGCAGTGAACCGGGGCAGTATTTT.

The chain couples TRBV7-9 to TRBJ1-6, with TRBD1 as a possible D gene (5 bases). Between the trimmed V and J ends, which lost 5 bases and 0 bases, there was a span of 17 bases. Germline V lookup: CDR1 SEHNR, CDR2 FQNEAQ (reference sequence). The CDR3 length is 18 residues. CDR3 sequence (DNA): TGTGCCAGCAGCACAGAACCCCCAGGGAGCTCCTATAATTCACCCCTCCACTTT. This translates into CASSTEPPGSSYNSPLHF.

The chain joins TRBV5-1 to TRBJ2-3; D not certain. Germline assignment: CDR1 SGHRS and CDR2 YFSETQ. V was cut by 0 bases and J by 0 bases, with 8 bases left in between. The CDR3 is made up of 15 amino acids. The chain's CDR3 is CASSLETASTDTQYF. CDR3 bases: TGCGCCAGCAGCTTGGAAACAGCTAGCACAGATACGCAGTATTTT.

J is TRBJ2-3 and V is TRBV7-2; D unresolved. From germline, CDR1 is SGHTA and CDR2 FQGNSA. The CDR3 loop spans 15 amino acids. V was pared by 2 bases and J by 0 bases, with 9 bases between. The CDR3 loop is CASSLNSPSTDTQYF. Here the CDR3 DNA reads TGTGCCAGCAGCTTAAATTCGCCCAGCACAGATACGCAGTATTTT.

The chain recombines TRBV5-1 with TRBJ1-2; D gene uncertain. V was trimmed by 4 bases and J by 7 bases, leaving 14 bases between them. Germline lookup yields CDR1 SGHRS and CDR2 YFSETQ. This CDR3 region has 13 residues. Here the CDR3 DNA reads TGCGCCAGCAGCGTCGACCAGAATACTGGCTACACCTTC. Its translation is CASSVDQNTGYTF.

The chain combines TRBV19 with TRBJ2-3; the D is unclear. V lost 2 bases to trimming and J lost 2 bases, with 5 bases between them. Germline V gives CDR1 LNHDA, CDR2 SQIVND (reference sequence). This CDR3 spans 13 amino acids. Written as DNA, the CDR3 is TGTGCCAGTAGTATAAGCCACACAGATACGCAGTATTTT. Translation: CASSISHTDTQYF.

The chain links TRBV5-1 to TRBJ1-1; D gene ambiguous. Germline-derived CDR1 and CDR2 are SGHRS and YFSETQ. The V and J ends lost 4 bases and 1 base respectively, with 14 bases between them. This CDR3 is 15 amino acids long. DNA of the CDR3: TGCGCCAGCAGCCCCCGTGGCAGGACGAACACTGAAGCTTTCTTT. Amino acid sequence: CASSPRGRTNTEAFF.

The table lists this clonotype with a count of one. CDR3: CASSIVRLTPNYGYTF. The CDR3 nucleotides are TGTGCCAGTAGTATAGTCAGGCTGACTCCTAACTATGGCTACACCTTC. V gene TRBV19 combines with J gene TRBJ1-2; D is unclear. The CDR3 covers 16 residues. V was cut by 1 base and J by 0 bases, with 12 bases left in between. CDR1 LNHDA and CDR2 SQIVND come from the germline V gene (reference sequence).

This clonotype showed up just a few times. CDR3 amino acids: CGAVVQETQYF. Here the CDR3 DNA reads TGCGGGGCAGTAGTACAAGAGACCCAGTACTTC. The gene calls are TRBV20-1 and TRBJ2-5; tentative D call: TRBD1 (5 bases). Germline V gene sequence: CDR1 DFQATT, CDR2 SNEGSKA (reference sequence). CDR3 length: 11 residues.

The CDR3 region is CASSSIGGGNTEAFF. The CDR3 DNA reads TGTGCCAGCAGTTCCATAGGGGGAGGGAACACTGAAGCTTTCTTT. The chain employs TRBV12-3 or TRBV12-4 and TRBJ1-1, with D possibly being TRBD1 (6 bases). V lost 4 bases and J lost 1, with 13 bases in between. This CDR3 contains 15 residues.

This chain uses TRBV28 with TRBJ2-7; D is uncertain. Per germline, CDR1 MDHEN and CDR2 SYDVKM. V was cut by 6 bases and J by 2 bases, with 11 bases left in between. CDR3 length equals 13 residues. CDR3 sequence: CASSPPATYEQYF. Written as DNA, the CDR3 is TGTGCCAGCAGCCCGCCGGCAACCTACGAGCAGTACTTC.

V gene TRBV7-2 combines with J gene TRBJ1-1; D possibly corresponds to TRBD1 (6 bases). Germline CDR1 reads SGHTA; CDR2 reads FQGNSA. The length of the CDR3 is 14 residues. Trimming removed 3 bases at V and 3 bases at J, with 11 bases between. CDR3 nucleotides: TGTGCCAGCAGCTTCCAGGGGATGGACACTGAAGCTTTCTTT. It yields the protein CASSFQGMDTEAFF.